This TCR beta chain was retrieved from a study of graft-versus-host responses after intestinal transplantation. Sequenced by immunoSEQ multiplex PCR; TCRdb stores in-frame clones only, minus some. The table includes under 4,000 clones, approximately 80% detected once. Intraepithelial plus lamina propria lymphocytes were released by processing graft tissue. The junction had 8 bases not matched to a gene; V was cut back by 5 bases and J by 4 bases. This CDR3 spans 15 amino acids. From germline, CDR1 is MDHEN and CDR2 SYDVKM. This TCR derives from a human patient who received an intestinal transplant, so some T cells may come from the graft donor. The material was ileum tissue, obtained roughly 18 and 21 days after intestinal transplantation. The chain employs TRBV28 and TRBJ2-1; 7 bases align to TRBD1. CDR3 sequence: CASSHGQELYNEQFF. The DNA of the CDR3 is TGTGCCAGCAGTCACGGACAGGAACTGTACAATGAGCAGTTCTTC.